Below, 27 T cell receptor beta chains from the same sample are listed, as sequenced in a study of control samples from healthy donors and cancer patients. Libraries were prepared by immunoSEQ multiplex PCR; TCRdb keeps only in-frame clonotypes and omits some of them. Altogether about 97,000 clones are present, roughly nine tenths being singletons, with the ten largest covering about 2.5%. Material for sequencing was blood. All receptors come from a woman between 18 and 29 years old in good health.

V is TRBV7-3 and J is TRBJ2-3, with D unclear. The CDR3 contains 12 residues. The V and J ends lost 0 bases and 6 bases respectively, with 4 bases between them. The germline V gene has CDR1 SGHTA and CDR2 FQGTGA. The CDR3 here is CASSLTADTQYF. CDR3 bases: TGTGCCAGCAGCTTAACAGCGGATACGCAGTATTTT.

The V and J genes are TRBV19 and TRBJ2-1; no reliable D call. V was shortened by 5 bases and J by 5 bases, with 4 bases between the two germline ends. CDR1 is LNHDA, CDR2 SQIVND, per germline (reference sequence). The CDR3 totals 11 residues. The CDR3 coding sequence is TGTGCCAGTAGTGGCGACAATGAGCAGTTCTTC. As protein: CASSGDNEQFF. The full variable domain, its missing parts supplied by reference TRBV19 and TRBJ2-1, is DGGITQSPKYLFRKEGQNVTLSCEQNLNHDAMYWYRQDPGQGLRLIYYSQIVNDFQKGDIAEGYSVSREKKESFPLTVTSAQKNPTAFYLCASSGDNEQFFGPGTRLTVL.

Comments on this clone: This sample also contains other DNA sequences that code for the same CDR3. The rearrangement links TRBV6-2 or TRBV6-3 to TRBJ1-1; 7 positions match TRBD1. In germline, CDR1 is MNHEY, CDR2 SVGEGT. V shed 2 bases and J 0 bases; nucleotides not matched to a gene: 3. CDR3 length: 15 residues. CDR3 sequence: CASSYLTGLNTEAFF. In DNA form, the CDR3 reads TGTGCCAGCAGTTACCTGACAGGGTTGAACACTGAAGCTTTCTTT.

The DNA for the CDR3 is TGTGCCAGCAGTTTACTGGGACAGACCTACTCACCCCTCCACTTT. Translating it yields CASSLLGQTYSPLHF. The chain links TRBV27 to TRBJ1-6; TRBD1 matches at 7 bases. This CDR3 region has 15 residues. V was clipped by 2 bases and J by 10 bases; unmatched bases: 8. Germline V gene data show CDR1 as MNHEY and CDR2 as SMNVEV (reference sequence).

Here the CDR3 DNA reads TGTGCCAGCAGCTACCTCCCGGGAGGGGGGGAGGAGACCCAGTACTTC. Protein sequence: CASSYLPGGGEETQYF. The chain links TRBV9 to TRBJ2-5; TRBD2 aligns across 8 bases. Germline V gene sequence: CDR1 SGDLS, CDR2 YYNGEE. This CDR3 has 16 residues. Unmatched junction bases numbered 13, after V lost 4 bases and J lost 5 bases.

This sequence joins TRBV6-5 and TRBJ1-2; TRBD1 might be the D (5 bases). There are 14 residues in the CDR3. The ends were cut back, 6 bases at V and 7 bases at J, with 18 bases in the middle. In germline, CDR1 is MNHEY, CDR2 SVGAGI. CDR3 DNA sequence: TGTGCCAGCAGGAAGCTCTCAACGGGGGGTGGCTACACCTTC. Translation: CASRKLSTGGGYTF.

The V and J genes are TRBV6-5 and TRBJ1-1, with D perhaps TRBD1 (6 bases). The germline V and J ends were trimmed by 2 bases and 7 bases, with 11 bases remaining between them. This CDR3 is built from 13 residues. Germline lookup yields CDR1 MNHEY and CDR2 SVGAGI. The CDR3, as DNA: TGTGCCAGCAGTTACGGGACAATGAGTGAAGCTTTCTTT. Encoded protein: CASSYGTMSEAFF.

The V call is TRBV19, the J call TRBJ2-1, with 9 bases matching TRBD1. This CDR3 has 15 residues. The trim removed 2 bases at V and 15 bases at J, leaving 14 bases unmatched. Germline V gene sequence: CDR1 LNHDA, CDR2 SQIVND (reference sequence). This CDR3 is CASSIIGTGISQLFF. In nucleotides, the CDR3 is TGTGCCAGTAGTATAATCGGGACAGGGATCTCCCAGTTGTTCTTC. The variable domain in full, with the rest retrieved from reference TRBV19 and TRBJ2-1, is DGGITQSPKYLFRKEGQNVTLSCEQNLNHDAMYWYRQDPGQGLRLIYYSQIVNDFQKGDIAEGYSVSREKKESFPLTVTSAQKNPTAFYLCASSIIGTGISQLFFGPGTRLTVL.

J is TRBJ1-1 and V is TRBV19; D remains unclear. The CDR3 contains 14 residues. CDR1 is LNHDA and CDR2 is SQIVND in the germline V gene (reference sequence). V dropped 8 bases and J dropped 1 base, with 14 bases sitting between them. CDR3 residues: CASQEPGRNTEAFF. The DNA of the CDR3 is TGTGCCAGTCAGGAACCGGGAAGGAACACTGAAGCTTTCTTT.

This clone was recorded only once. CDR3 in amino acids: CASLGNTIYF. CDR3 sequence (DNA): TGTGCCAGTTTGGGAAACACCATATATTTT. The chain employs TRBV19 and TRBJ1-3; D remains unclear. Germline V gene lookup returns CDR1 LNHDA and CDR2 SQIVND (reference sequence). V was shortened by 8 bases and J by 4 bases, with 3 bases between the two germline ends. This CDR3 has 10 residues.

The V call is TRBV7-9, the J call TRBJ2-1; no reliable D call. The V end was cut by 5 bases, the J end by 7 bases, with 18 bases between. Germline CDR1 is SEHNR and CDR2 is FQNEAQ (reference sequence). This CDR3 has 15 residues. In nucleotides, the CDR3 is TGTGCCAGCAGCGGTACCGGCTTCGAAGAGAATGAGCAGTTCTTC. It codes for CASSGTGFEENEQFF.

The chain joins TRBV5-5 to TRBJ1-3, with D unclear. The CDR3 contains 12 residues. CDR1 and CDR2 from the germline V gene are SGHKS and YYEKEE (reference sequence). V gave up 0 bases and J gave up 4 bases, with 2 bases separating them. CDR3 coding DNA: TGTGCCAGCAGCTTGGCGGGAAACACCATATATTTT. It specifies CASSLAGNTIYF.

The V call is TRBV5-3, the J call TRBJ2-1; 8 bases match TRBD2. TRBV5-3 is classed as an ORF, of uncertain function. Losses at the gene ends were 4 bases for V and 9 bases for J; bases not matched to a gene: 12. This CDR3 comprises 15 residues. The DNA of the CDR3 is TGTGCCAGAAGCCCATTGGCCAGCGGGAGTGGTGAGCAGTTCTTC. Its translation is CARSPLASGSGEQFF.

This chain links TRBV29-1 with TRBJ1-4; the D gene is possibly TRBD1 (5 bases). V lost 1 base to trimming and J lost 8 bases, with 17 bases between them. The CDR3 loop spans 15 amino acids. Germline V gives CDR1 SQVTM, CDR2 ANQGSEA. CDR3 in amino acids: CSVEGDRAGKEKLFF. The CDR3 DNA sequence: TGCAGCGTTGAAGGGGACCGGGCAGGGAAAGAAAAACTGTTTTTT.

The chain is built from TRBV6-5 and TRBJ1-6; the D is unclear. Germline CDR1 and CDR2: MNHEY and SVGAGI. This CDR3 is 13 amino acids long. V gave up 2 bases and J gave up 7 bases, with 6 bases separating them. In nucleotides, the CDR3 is TGTGCCAGCAGTTACGCGGGAAATTCACCCCTCCACTTT. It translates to CASSYAGNSPLHF.

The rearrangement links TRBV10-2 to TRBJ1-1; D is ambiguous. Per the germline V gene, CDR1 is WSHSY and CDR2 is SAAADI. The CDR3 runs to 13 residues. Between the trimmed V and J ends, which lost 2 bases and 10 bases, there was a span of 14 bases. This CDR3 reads CASSELAGKGAFF. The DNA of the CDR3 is TGCGCCAGCAGTGAGCTCGCGGGGAAAGGAGCTTTCTTT.

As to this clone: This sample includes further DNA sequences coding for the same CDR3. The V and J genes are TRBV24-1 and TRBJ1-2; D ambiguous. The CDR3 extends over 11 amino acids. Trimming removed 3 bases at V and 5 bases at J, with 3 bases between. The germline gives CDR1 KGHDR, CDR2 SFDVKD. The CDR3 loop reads CATSDLYGYTF. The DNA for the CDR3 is TGTGCCACCAGTGATCTATATGGCTACACCTTC.

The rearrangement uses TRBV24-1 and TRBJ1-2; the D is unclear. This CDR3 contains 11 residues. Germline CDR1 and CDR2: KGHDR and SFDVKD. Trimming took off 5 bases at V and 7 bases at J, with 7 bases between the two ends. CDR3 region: CATSGGSGYTF. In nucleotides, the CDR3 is TGTGCCACCAGTGGGGGAAGTGGCTACACCTTC.

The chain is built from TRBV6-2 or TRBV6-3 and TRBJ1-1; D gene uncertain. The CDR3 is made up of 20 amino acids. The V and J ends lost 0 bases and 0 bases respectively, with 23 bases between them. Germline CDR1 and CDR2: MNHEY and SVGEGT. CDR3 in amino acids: CASSYSILQILRPMNTEAFF. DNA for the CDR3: TGTGCCAGCAGTTACTCGATTTTACAGATACTACGACCCATGAACACTGAAGCTTTCTTT.

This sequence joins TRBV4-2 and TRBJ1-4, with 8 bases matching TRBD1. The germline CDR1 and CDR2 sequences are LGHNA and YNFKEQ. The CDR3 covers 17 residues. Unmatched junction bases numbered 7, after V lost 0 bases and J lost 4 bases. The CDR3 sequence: CASSQDRQGARNEKLFF. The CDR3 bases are TGTGCCAGCAGCCAAGACAGGCAGGGGGCCCGTAATGAAAAACTGTTTTTT.

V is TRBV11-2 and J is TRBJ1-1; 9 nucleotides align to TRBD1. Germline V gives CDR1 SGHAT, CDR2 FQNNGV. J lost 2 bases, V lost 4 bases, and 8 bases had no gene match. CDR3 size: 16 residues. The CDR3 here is CASSSPGQGLNTEAFF. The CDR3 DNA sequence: TGTGCCAGCAGCTCGCCGGGACAGGGACTCAACACTGAAGCTTTCTTT.

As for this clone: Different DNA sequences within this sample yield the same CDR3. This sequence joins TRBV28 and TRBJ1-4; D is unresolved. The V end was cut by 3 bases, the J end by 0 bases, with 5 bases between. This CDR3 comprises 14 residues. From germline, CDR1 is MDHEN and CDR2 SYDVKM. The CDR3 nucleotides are TGTGCCAGCAGTTTGCCAGCAACTAATGAAAAACTGTTTTTT. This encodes CASSLPATNEKLFF.

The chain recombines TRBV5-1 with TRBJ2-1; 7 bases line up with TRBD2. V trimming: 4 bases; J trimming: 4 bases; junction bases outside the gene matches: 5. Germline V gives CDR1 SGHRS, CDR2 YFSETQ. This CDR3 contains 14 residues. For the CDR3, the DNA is TGCGCCAGCAGCCCCGGGACTACATACAATGAGCAGTTCTTC. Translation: CASSPGTTYNEQFF.

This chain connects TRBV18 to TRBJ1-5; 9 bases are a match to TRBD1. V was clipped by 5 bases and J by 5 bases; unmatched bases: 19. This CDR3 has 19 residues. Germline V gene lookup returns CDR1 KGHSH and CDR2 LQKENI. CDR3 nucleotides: TGTGCCAGCTCAGGTTCACCCACTCGGACAGGGGATGAGGATCAGCCCCAGCATTTT. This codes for CASSGSPTRTGDEDQPQHF.

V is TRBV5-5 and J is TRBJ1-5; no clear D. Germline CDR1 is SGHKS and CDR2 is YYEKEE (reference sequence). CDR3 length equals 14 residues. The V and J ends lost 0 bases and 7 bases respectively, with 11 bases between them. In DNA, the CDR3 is TGTGCCAGCAGCTTGGTTCCGGGAAGCCAGCCCCAGCATTTT. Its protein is CASSLVPGSQPQHF.

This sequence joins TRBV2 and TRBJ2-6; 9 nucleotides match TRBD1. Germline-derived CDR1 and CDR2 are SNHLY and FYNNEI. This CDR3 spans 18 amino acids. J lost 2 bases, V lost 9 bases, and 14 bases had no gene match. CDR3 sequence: CASLQGARVIAGANVLTF. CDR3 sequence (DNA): TGTGCCAGTCTACAGGGGGCGCGGGTGATAGCTGGGGCCAACGTCCTGACTTTC.

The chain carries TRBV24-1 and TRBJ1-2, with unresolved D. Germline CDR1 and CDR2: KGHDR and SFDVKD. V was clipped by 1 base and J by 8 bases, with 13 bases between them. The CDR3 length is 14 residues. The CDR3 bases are TGTGCCACCAGTGATTTCGGCGGGCTCTCGGGCTACACCTTC. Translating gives CATSDFGGLSGYTF.